This record covers a single TCR beta chain. Its antigen is not identified. The data originate from a study of T cell responses to AZD1222 COVID-19 vaccine. The CDR3 consists of 15 residues. Germline lookup yields CDR1 MNHEY and CDR2 SVGAGI. The V gene end was trimmed by 6 bases and the J gene end by 0 bases; junction bases not matched to a gene: 5. Sequenced by immunoSEQ multiplex PCR; TCRdb stores in-frame clones only, minus some. The sample includes about 140,000 clones, about 92% of them seen just once. Overall study findings and caveats: Only five to seven AZD1222 recipients were seropositive at baseline.

This clonotype was sampled from an adult in good health. This sample comprised peripheral blood, obtained on day 0 of MenACWY control vaccination. This chain links TRBV6-5 with TRBJ1-3; TRBD1 aligns across 7 bases. The CDR3, as DNA: TGTGCCAGCAGATCGGGACAGCACTCTGGAAACACCATATATTTT. Translation: CASRSGQHSGNTIYF.